This entry lists 24 T cell receptor beta chains sequenced from one sample in a study of identical twins. MiXCR, applied by TCRdb to the 5' RACE reads, yields one record per CDR3 protein. Of approximately 220,000 distinct CDR3 sequences detected, roughly a tenth appear once; the ten largest clones hold 5% to 6%. The sequencing input was memory (CD45RO+) T cells sorted from blood. These receptor sequences come from a woman younger than 30 in good health.

This clonotype turned up a few times. This chain joins TRBV20-1 and TRBJ2-1; 10 bases line up with TRBD2. J lost 8 bases, V lost 1 base, and 17 bases had no gene match. CDR1 is DFQATT and CDR2 is SNEGSKA in the germline V gene (reference sequence). The CDR3 loop spans 18 amino acids. CDR3 residues: CSARGSGGKREGQDEQFF. CDR3 nucleotide sequence: TGCAGTGCTAGAGGCTCGGGTGGGAAGCGGGAGGGCCAGGATGAGCAGTTCTTC.

This clonotype was seen repeatedly, ten times or more. This chain links TRBV10-3 with TRBJ2-1; 10 bases align to TRBD2. CDR1 and CDR2 from the germline V gene are ENHRY and SYGVKD. This CDR3 contains 14 residues. The J segment lost 8 bases and the V segment lost 6 bases, leaving 7 bases of the junction unmatched. The chain's CDR3 is CAIRASGSLDEQFF. Here the CDR3 DNA reads TGTGCCATCAGGGCTAGCGGGAGTTTAGATGAGCAGTTCTTC.

The chain recombines TRBV11-2 with TRBJ2-1; D is ambiguous. V dropped 5 bases and J dropped 6 bases, with 11 bases sitting between them. The CDR3 consists of 13 residues. Germline values: CDR1 SGHAT, CDR2 FQNNGV. In nucleotides, the CDR3 is TGTGCCAGCAGCACAGAGGCTACCAATGAGCAGTTCTTC. Encoded protein: CASSTEATNEQFF.

This clonotype turned up a few times. V usage is TRBV14 and J usage is TRBJ2-1; 9 bases agree with TRBD2. V shed 1 base and J 9 bases; nucleotides not matched to a gene: 10. The CDR3 runs 16 residues. The germline V gene encodes CDR1 SGHDN and CDR2 FVKESK. CDR3 sequence (DNA): TGTGCCAGCAGCCAAGTAATCGGCGGGAGGGCCCCTGAGCAGTTCTTC. This sequence encodes CASSQVIGGRAPEQFF.

The chain employs TRBV4-3 and TRBJ2-1; 12 positions agree with TRBD2. The CDR3 is made up of 15 amino acids. J lost 9 bases, V lost 1 base, and 4 bases had no gene match. Per germline, CDR1 LGHNA and CDR2 YSLEER. The CDR3 nucleotides read TGCGCCAGCAGCCAAGCCCTAGCGGGAGGGGGTGAGCAGTTCTTC. Translated: CASSQALAGGGEQFF.

The V and J genes are TRBV4-1 and TRBJ1-1, with D maybe TRBD1 (5 bases). Deletions cut 4 bases from V and 11 bases from J, with 20 bases between. From germline, CDR1 is MGHRA and CDR2 YSYEKL. CDR3 length: 14 amino acids. CDR3 in DNA: TGCGCCAGCAGCCCAGACCCCCGGGGCCCGAGGGCTTTCTTT. This gives the protein CASSPDPRGPRAFF.

This clonotype was seen once. The genes are TRBV18 and TRBJ2-3; D is unresolved. The CDR3 totals 13 residues. Germline-derived CDR1 and CDR2 are KGHSH and LQKENI. Trimming took off 5 bases at V and 4 bases at J, with 10 bases between the two ends. The CDR3 sequence is CASSYFVADTQYF. CDR3 in DNA: TGTGCCAGCTCATATTTCGTCGCAGATACGCAGTATTTT.

This clonotype has at least ten counts. The chain combines TRBV29-1 with TRBJ2-1; TRBD2 matches at 11 bases. The CDR3 length is 15 residues. The germline V gene encodes CDR1 SQVTM and CDR2 ANQGSEA. J lost 4 bases, V lost 6 bases, and 8 bases had no gene match. The CDR3 sequence: CSVKPGTSGYNEQFF. The DNA of the CDR3 is TGCAGCGTCAAGCCCGGGACTAGCGGATACAATGAGCAGTTCTTC.

Ten or more counts support this clonotype. The chain uses TRBV5-6 and TRBJ1-2; 9 bases fit TRBD1. Germline assignment: CDR1 SGHDT and CDR2 YYEEEE. The CDR3 sequence is 14 residues long. V lost 4 bases, J lost 4 bases, and 5 bases stayed unmatched. CDR3 region: CASSVLGQGYGYTF. DNA of the CDR3: TGTGCCAGCAGCGTGCTGGGACAGGGCTATGGCTACACCTTC.

This chain uses TRBV6-1 with TRBJ2-1; 10 bases match TRBD2. Germline V gene data show CDR1 as MNHNS and CDR2 as SASEGT. V shed 7 bases, J shed 4 bases, and the junction held 7 bases outside the gene matches. The CDR3 is 15 amino acids. The CDR3 region is CASTLLAGAYNEQFF. For the CDR3, the DNA is TGTGCCAGCACCTTGCTAGCGGGGGCATACAATGAGCAGTTCTTC.

In its sample, this clonotype was seen a few times. CDR3: CASRRQGGYGYTF. Written as DNA, the CDR3 is TGTGCCAGCAGACGACAGGGAGGCTATGGCTACACCTTC. The chain recombines TRBV6-1 with TRBJ1-2; 7 bases are a match to TRBD1. The ends lost 6 bases at V and 4 bases at J; junction bases unmatched: 5. The germline V gene has CDR1 MNHNS and CDR2 SASEGT. The CDR3 runs 13 residues.

This clonotype came up many times. V gene TRBV20-1 combines with J gene TRBJ2-1; TRBD2 aligns across 15 bases. The CDR3 runs 16 residues. The germline V gene has CDR1 DFQATT and CDR2 SNEGSKA (reference sequence). V shed 5 bases and J 4 bases; nucleotides not matched to a gene: 6. DNA for the CDR3: TGCAGTGCTGCGGGACTAGCGGGGGGTCCTTACAATGAGCAGTTCTTC. Its translation is CSAAGLAGGPYNEQFF.

This clonotype has just a few counts. The CDR3 nucleotides read TGCAGTGCTGAACAGGGTAGTGAGACTGAAGCTTTCTTT. Protein product: CSAEQGSETEAFF. V usage is TRBV20-1 and J usage is TRBJ1-1; D is perhaps TRBD1 (6 bases). This CDR3 comprises 13 residues. The germline V gene has CDR1 DFQATT and CDR2 SNEGSKA (reference sequence). Trimming left V 5 bases short and J 5 bases short, with 15 bases between.

This clonotype was seen only a few times. The chain joins TRBV20-1 to TRBJ2-5; a weak D match, TRBD1 (6 bases). V shed 6 bases and J shed 1 base, with 18 bases lying between them. The CDR3 extends over 15 amino acids. Per the germline V gene, CDR1 is DFQATT and CDR2 is SNEGSKA (reference sequence). The CDR3 DNA follows: TGCAGTGCACACAATCCACAGGGTTCCCAAGAGACCCAGTACTTC. This gives the protein CSAHNPQGSQETQYF.

The rearrangement links TRBV5-1 to TRBJ2-5; TRBD1 might be the D (6 bases). CDR3 length: 14 residues. Germline-derived CDR1 and CDR2 are SGHRS and YFSETQ. Deletions cut 0 bases from V and 9 bases from J, with 15 bases between. The CDR3 DNA reads TGCGCCAGCAGCTTGGACAGGGCTGGAACAGCCCAGTACTTC. As protein: CASSLDRAGTAQYF.

With respect to this clonotype: Germline is not matched at one junction end, which may reflect a read error. This chain uses TRBV5-4 with TRBJ2-5; D unclear. Germline assignment: CDR1 SGHNT and CDR2 YYREEE (reference sequence). This CDR3 is built from 12 residues. DNA for the CDR3: TGTGCCAGCAGGTCCTTCCAAGGGACCCAGTACTTC. It is translated as CASRSFQGTQYF.

This clonotype was detected a few times. The chain employs TRBV21-1 and TRBJ1-2; the table's D gene call, TRBD1, was not cross checked with the DNA. TRBV21-1 is noted as a pseudogene. The CDR3 is made up of 13 amino acids. The CDR3 spells CASSKVREHGYTF. Written as DNA, the CDR3 is TGTGCCAGCAGCAAAGTCAGGGAGCATGGCTACACCTTC.

This clonotype showed up many times. The rearrangement joins TRBV5-6 to TRBJ1-2; the match to TRBD1 covers 9 bases. The V gene's germline CDR1 is SGHDT and CDR2 YYEEEE. The J segment lost 6 bases and the V segment lost 4 bases, leaving 4 bases of the junction unmatched. This CDR3 spans 13 amino acids. CDR3 loop: CASSDTGGNGYTF. In nucleotides, the CDR3 is TGTGCCAGCAGCGATACAGGGGGCAATGGCTACACCTTC.

The sample holds a few counts of this clonotype. This chain joins TRBV27 and TRBJ1-6, with 10 bases lining up with TRBD1. V shed 4 bases, J shed 9 bases, and the junction held 3 bases outside the gene matches. Per germline, CDR1 MNHEY and CDR2 SMNVEV (reference sequence). This CDR3 contains 14 residues. The CDR3 nucleotides are TGTGCCAGCAGTTGGGACAGGGGAAGTTCACCCCTCCACTTT. As protein: CASSWDRGSSPLHF.

This clonotype was recorded at least ten times. The chain employs TRBV12-3 or TRBV12-4 and TRBJ2-1; no clear D. This CDR3 has 15 amino acids. V gave up 3 bases and J gave up 2 bases, with 11 bases separating them. The chain's CDR3 is CASSLGSSAYNEQFF. DNA of the CDR3: TGTGCCAGCAGTTTGGGTTCCTCTGCCTACAATGAGCAGTTCTTC.

This clonotype was counted at least ten times. V and J are TRBV29-1 and TRBJ2-3; TRBD1 might be the D (5 bases). V lost 4 bases and J 2 bases, leaving 13 bases between the germline ends. The CDR3 runs 14 residues. Germline-derived CDR1 and CDR2 are SQVTM and ANQGSEA. CDR3 coding DNA: TGCAGCGTTGCCCCAGGGTGGACCACAGATACGCAGTATTTT. It yields the protein CSVAPGWTTDTQYF.

This clonotype was seen only a few times. With a much larger clone just one base away, this may be a read error. This rearrangement joins TRBV12-3 or TRBV12-4 to TRBJ2-5; 8 bases agree with TRBD2. The CDR3 covers 14 residues. Germline trimming cut 1 base from V and 9 bases from J; bases unmatched to any gene: 7. DNA for the CDR3: TGTGCCAGCAGTTTAGAGGACTCGGGGGGGTCCCAGTACTTC. This translates into CASSLEDSGGSQYF.

This clonotype was seen many times. J is TRBJ1-1 and V is TRBV5-1; D unresolved. There are 16 residues in the CDR3. With 0 bases removed from V and 4 bases from J, the gap between germline ends came to 16 bases. CDR1 is SGHRS, CDR2 YFSETQ, per germline. Here the CDR3 reads CASSLVAHYGGTEAFF. As DNA, the CDR3 is TGCGCCAGCAGCTTGGTTGCCCACTATGGAGGCACTGAAGCTTTCTTT.

This clonotype appeared a few times. The chain recombines TRBV3-1 with TRBJ1-2, with 9 bases aligning to TRBD1. The CDR3 loop spans 14 amino acids. The germline V gene encodes CDR1 LGHDT and CDR2 YNNKEL (reference sequence). J was trimmed by 4 bases and V by 3 bases; bases with no gene match: 3. The CDR3 reads CASSHGTGTYGYTF. CDR3 DNA sequence: TGTGCCAGCAGCCATGGGACAGGGACCTATGGCTACACCTTC.